The subject of this entry is one T cell receptor beta chain. The clone's antigen remains unknown. No quality values exist for individual bases; no much larger clone is one base distant. Another Seattle source contributed samples from volunteer blood donors who had recovered from COVID-19. Each collaborating institution followed its own protocols to collect whole blood in K2EDTA tubes. For TCRbeta analysis, collaborators shipped samples in one of three forms: frozen whole blood, isolated PBMCs, or DNA extracted from either of those sample types. The germline V gene (reference sequence) specifies SEHNR as CDR1 and FQNEAQ as CDR2. V is trimmed back by 5 bases and J by 0 bases, and the junction contains 6 bases that no gene match accounts for. The CDR3 covers 16 residues, taking in both the cysteine and the phenylalanine. Just the 48-base CDR3 DNA is kept, in frame starting at base 1. The data were taken from a study of blood T cell repertoires in COVID-19 (dated by TCRdb to about 2020). About the study as a whole: Collaborator samples came from the United States, Italy and Spain and covered acute and convalescent phases of COVID-19. Sample metadata almost always included a de-identified subject ID, COVID-19 status, age in years and sex. The material from the prospective study consisted of cDNA or gDNA derived from T cells, B-cell-depleted T cells, or PBMCs. Where HLA class I and class II types were available, the types were taken from metadata supplied by the sample provider, not from assay-based typing. Samples came from the ongoing ImmuneRACE study (first 160 participants) plus 1,254 subjects from 6 global collaborators. The dataset comprised deeply sampled blood TCRbeta repertoires from subjects exposed to, actively infected with, or recovered from COVID-19. A freely available public database, intended as a resource for researchers studying the immune response to SARS-CoV-2, is where the repertoires were released.

Here is what the overall study found, with its caveats: Clinical and demographic metadata were provided uncurated, with the amount varying by source and participant.

The immunoSEQ Assay, a bias-controlled multiplex PCR, was used to amplify TCRbeta CDR3 regions from genomic DNA. From the authors' description of their analysis: The number of nucleated cells in each sample was estimated by amplification of reference gene primers within the assay. To quantify the absolute abundance of each unique TCRbeta CDR3 rearrangement, sequence reads were collapsed and filtered. For each sample, productive Simpson clonality was calculated by taking the square root of Simpson's diversity index across productive rearrangements. TCRdb carries this immuneACCESS record with in-frame sequences only. Its versions omit some clonotypes, under half of them owing to an unresolved V gene in the studies checked, with the rest unexplained. Clone size and the V and J calls come from that table; the DNA yielded D and trimming. Present in this sample are approximately 300,000 clones, approximately 88% of which were seen just once. The ten biggest clones cover around 6% of the sample.

The rearranged chain carries TRBV7-9 and TRBJ1-1; 10 central bases correspond to TRBD1. This TCR was sampled from a man aged 18 to 29 who had recovered from COVID-19. The material sequenced was peripheral blood. This receptor carries the CDR3 CASSPWDRGMNTEAFF. The bases read TGTGCCAGCAGCCCGTGGGACAGGGGCATGAACACTGAAGCTTTCTTT.